Shown below are 8 T cell receptor beta chains from a single sample sequenced in a study of blood T cell repertoires in COVID-19. The data were produced by immunoSEQ multiplex PCR, yet TCRdb's version contains in-frame clones alone and is incomplete. The table lists under 450,000 clones, about 89% of them singletons. Source material: PBMCs or T cells enriched from blood (not recorded which). Receptors originate from a man under 40 who had recovered from COVID-19.

The chain employs TRBV5-1 and TRBJ2-7; tentatively, D is TRBD2 (7 bases). V was trimmed by 4 bases and J by 4 bases, leaving 18 bases between them. The CDR3 extends over 15 amino acids. CDR1 is SGHRS and CDR2 is YFSETQ in the germline V gene. As DNA, the CDR3 is TGCGCCAGCAGCCCCAGTGGGGGAGGGGGATACGAGCAGTACTTC. Amino acids: CASSPSGGGGYEQYF.

This chain links TRBV4-1 with TRBJ2-5, with TRBD2 matching 7 bases. Germline V CDR1 and CDR2: MGHRA, YSYEKL. With 1 base clipped from V and 3 bases from J, the junction kept 2 bases outside the gene matches. The CDR3 is made up of 14 amino acids. CDR3 nucleotide sequence: TGCGCCAGCAGCCAAGGCCTAGCGGAAGAGACCCAGTACTTC. This sequence encodes CASSQGLAEETQYF.

The chain combines TRBV7-9 with TRBJ1-5, with TRBD1 matching 10 bases. V was clipped by 5 bases and J by 2 bases; unmatched bases: 3. Germline assignment: CDR1 SEHNR and CDR2 FQNEAQ (reference sequence). CDR3 size: 15 residues. The CDR3 nucleotides are TGTGCCAGCAGCGCCGGGACAGGGGGCAATCAGCCCCAGCATTTT. Its protein product is CASSAGTGGNQPQHF. Drawing the rest from reference TRBV7-9 and TRBJ1-5, the complete variable domain is DTGVSQNPRHKITKRGQNVTFRCDPISEHNRLYWYRQTLGQGPEFLTYFQNEAQLEKSRLLSDRFSAERPKGSFSTLEIQRTEQGDSAMYLCASSAGTGGNQPQHFGDGTRLSIL.

The chain links TRBV5-5 to TRBJ2-3, with 10 bases fitting TRBD2. The ends lost 4 bases at V and 2 bases at J; junction bases unmatched: 7. The germline gives CDR1 SGHKS, CDR2 YYEKEE (reference sequence). The CDR3 consists of 16 residues. CDR3 bases: TGTGCCAGCAGCCCCTGGACTAGCGGACTCACAGATACGCAGTATTTT. Its translation: CASSPWTSGLTDTQYF. Based on the CDR3 plus reference TRBV5-5 and TRBJ2-3, the full variable domain is DAGVTQSPTHLIKTRGQQVTLRCSPISGHKSVSWYQQVLGQGPQFIFQYYEKEERGRGNFPDRFSARQFPNYSSELNVNALLLGDSALYLCASSPWTSGLTDTQYFGPGTRLTVL.

The chain joins TRBV19 to TRBJ1-5, with D perhaps matching TRBD1 (5 bases). The V end was cut by 5 bases, the J end by 7 bases, with 9 bases between. The CDR3 has 12 amino acids. The germline CDR1 and CDR2 sequences are LNHDA and SQIVND (reference sequence). The CDR3 DNA follows: TGTGCCAGTAGTCTAGGGGCCCAGCCCCAGCATTTT. This codes for CASSLGAQPQHF. Drawing the rest from reference TRBV19 and TRBJ1-5, the complete variable domain is DGGITQSPKYLFRKEGQNVTLSCEQNLNHDAMYWYRQDPGQGLRLIYYSQIVNDFQKGDIAEGYSVSREKKESFPLTVTSAQKNPTAFYLCASSLGAQPQHFGDGTRLSIL.

The rearrangement uses TRBV4-1 and TRBJ1-4; TRBD1 matches at 8 bases. The CDR3 totals 16 residues. Germline loops: CDR1 MGHRA, CDR2 YSYEKL. The V segment lost 2 bases and the J segment 3 bases; nucleotides outside the gene matches: 5. CDR3 sequence: CASSQSHRGANEKLFF. CDR3 coding DNA: TGCGCCAGCAGCCAATCCCACAGGGGGGCTAATGAAAAACTGTTTTTT.

This clone was observed a single time. This sequence joins TRBV20-1 and TRBJ2-7; 7 bases are shared with TRBD1. The junction had 11 bases not matched to a gene; V was cut back by 3 bases and J by 3 bases. Germline-derived CDR1 and CDR2 are DFQATT and SNEGSKA (reference sequence). The CDR3 consists of 15 residues. The CDR3 nucleotides are TGCAGTGCTAGTAATGAGGGGGCGGGCGACTACGAGCAGTACTTC. Protein sequence: CSASNEGAGDYEQYF.

This chain links TRBV11-2 with TRBJ1-4; D unclear. The germline V gene encodes CDR1 SGHAT and CDR2 FQNNGV. CDR3 size: 12 residues. V was trimmed by 5 bases and J by 8 bases, leaving 9 bases between them. The CDR3 here is CASSPNGEKLFF. CDR3 coding DNA: TGTGCCAGCAGCCCCAACGGGGAAAAACTGTTTTTT.